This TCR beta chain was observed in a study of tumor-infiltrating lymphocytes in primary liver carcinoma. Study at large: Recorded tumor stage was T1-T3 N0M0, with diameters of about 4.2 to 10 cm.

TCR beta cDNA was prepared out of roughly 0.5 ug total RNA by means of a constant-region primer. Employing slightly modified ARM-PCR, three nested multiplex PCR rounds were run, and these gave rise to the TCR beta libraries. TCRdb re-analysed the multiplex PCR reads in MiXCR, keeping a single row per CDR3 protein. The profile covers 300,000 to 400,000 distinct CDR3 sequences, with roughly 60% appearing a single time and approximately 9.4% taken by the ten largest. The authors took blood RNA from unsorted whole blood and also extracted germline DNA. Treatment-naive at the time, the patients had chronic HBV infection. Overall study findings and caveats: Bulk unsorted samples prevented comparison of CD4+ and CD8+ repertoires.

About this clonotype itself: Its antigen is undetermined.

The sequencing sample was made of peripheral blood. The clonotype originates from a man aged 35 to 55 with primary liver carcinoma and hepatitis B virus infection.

DNA for the CDR3: TGTTGCAGCAGCCCCGTAATTTCAGGCTTCCAAGAGACCCAGTACTTC. Its protein product is CCSSPVISGFQETQYF. This chain connects TRBV4-2 to TRBJ2-5; D unclear. The germline gives CDR1 LGHNA, CDR2 YNFKEQ. The length of the CDR3 is 16 residues.